The 17 T cell receptor beta chains presented below share a single source sample, sequenced in a study of Graves' ophthalmopathy and Graves' hyperthyroidism (dated by TCRdb to the late 2010s). Sequencing instrument: Illumina HiSeq 2000. TCR beta CDR3 regions were amplified from RNA transcripts for repertoire sequencing. The first round of RT-PCR was done with HTBI primers and the Qiagen OneStep RT-PCR kit, and was followed by a second round of multiplex PCR, then size selection and purification. The public reads were quality trimmed at Q25 with fastp and then assembled into clones with MiXCR by TCRdb, keeping productive beta chains. A single entry per CDR3 protein holds the most common genes and DNA from its merged rows. The sample table contains over a million distinct CDR3 sequences; only one count was recorded for about 40% of them. Of the sample, approximately 10% is held by the ten largest clones.

The sequencing sample was made of peripheral blood or thyroid tissue (not recorded which). Receptors were obtained from an adult man with Graves' hyperthyroidism.

This clonotype has only a few counts. The V and J genes are TRBV12-3 or TRBV12-4 and TRBJ1-3; no clear D gene. The CDR3 is 17 residues long. V was pared by 5 bases and J by 1 base, with 18 bases between. The CDR3 here is CASSPGRRHFSGNTIYF. CDR3 DNA: TGTGCCAGCAGTCCCGGACGCAGGCACTTTTCTGGAAACACCATATATTTT.

This clonotype appeared many times. This sequence joins TRBV6-5 and TRBJ1-4; the D gene is possibly TRBD1 (5 bases). CDR1 is MNHEY and CDR2 is SVGAGI in the germline V gene. Trimming took off 0 bases at V and 8 bases at J, with 16 bases between the two ends. There are 16 residues in the CDR3. CDR3: CASSYSIRTLDEKLFF. In DNA, the CDR3 is TGTGCCAGCAGTTACTCGATCCGGACATTAGACGAAAAACTGTTTTTT.

This clonotype was seen repeatedly, ten times or more. The rearrangement joins TRBV24-1 to TRBJ2-2, with 13 bases identical to TRBD2. The ends lost 2 bases at V and 3 bases at J; junction bases unmatched: 2. The CDR3 runs to 17 residues. Germline V gene sequence: CDR1 KGHDR, CDR2 SFDVKD. CDR3 coding DNA: TGTGCCACCAGTGATTCCGGACTAGCGGGGGACACCGGGGAGCTGTTTTTT. Its translation is CATSDSGLAGDTGELFF.

Points on this clonotype: A much larger clonotype is one base distant, so this may be a read error. The chain recombines TRBV9 with TRBJ1-4; maybe TRBD1 (6 bases). This CDR3 comprises 14 residues. Germline values: CDR1 SGDLS, CDR2 YYNGEE. The CDR3 sequence: CVSSNRVINGKLFF. The DNA for the CDR3 is TGTGTCAGCAGCAACAGGGTGATAAACGGAAAACTGTTTTTT.

This clonotype was seen repeatedly, ten times or more. The rearrangement links TRBV7-6 to TRBJ2-5, with 7 nucleotides matching TRBD2. The CDR3 has 15 residues. Germline V gene sequence: CDR1 SGHVS, CDR2 FNYEAQ. With V trimmed by 6 bases and J by 2 bases, 9 bases remained unmatched. The CDR3 region has the DNA TGTGCCAGCAGTTCGCTAGCGGCCCGACAAGAGACCCAGTACTTC. Its translation is CASSSLAARQETQYF.

This chain joins TRBV25-1 and TRBJ2-1; a possible D gene is TRBD1 (6 bases). The CDR3 contains 13 residues. Trimming left V 6 bases short and J 8 bases short, with 14 bases between. Germline values: CDR1 MGHDK, CDR2 SYGVNS. The CDR3 sequence is CASSLAWGHEQFF. The CDR3 region has the DNA TGTGCCAGCAGCTTGGCCTGGGGGCATGAGCAGTTCTTC.

Comments on this clonotype: At one end the junction does not follow the germline gene, possibly because of a read error. The V gene is TRBV19, the J gene TRBJ1-1, with 9 bases fitting TRBD1. Germline lookup yields CDR1 LNHDA and CDR2 SQIVND (reference sequence). The CDR3 loop spans 13 amino acids. The CDR3 region has the DNA TGTGCCAGTAGTTTCACAGGGGGCACTGAAGCTTCCTTT. The encoded protein is CASSFTGGTEASF.

This rearrangement joins TRBV7-9 to TRBJ1-2; 7 nucleotides match TRBD1. Germline CDR1 is SEHNR and CDR2 is FQNEAQ (reference sequence). J gave up 6 bases and V 4 bases, and 11 bases lay outside the gene matches. This CDR3 is built from 15 residues. The CDR3 DNA sequence: TGTGCCAGCAGCTCTTCGCCGACAGGGATTGATGGCTACACCTTC. It is translated as CASSSSPTGIDGYTF.

This clonotype came up many times. V and J are TRBV10-3 and TRBJ2-2, with 12 bases lining up with TRBD2. Germline V lookup: CDR1 ENHRY, CDR2 SYGVKD. With 8 bases clipped from V and 8 bases from J, the junction kept 3 bases outside the gene matches. The CDR3 is 13 amino acids. CDR3 bases: TGTGCCATCGCAACTAGCGGGAGGGGGGAGCTGTTTTTT. Amino acids: CAIATSGRGELFF.

This clonotype was seen a few times. The chain employs TRBV28 and TRBJ1-2, with D hard to call. CDR1 is MDHEN and CDR2 is SYDVKM in the germline V gene. The CDR3 sequence is 11 residues long. Trimming removed 5 bases from V and 8 bases from J, with 9 bases in between. DNA for the CDR3: TGTGCCAGCAGTCCAATTGGGGGCTACACCTTC. Amino acids: CASSPIGGYTF.

Concerning this clonotype itself: An end of the junction does not agree with germline; a read error may underlie this. The V gene is TRBV5-1, the J gene TRBJ2-5; no reliable D call. Germline CDR1 reads SGHRS; CDR2 reads YFSETQ. The CDR3 length is 13 residues. The CDR3: CASSWRPLETQYF. CDR3 sequence (DNA): TGTGCCAGCAGCTGGAGACCTCTAGAGACCCAGTACTTC.

The chain combines TRBV5-5 with TRBJ2-7; D remains unclear. V lost 2 bases, J lost 2 bases, and 11 bases lay in between. The CDR3 runs to 14 residues. The germline CDR1 and CDR2 sequences are SGHKS and YYEKEE (reference sequence). CDR3 coding DNA: TGTGCCAGCAGCTTCGTAGGGCAGGCCTACGAGCAGTACTTC. Protein: CASSFVGQAYEQYF.

V usage is TRBV19 and J usage is TRBJ1-1, with D perhaps matching TRBD1 (5 bases). The CDR3 extends over 14 amino acids. From germline, CDR1 is LNHDA and CDR2 SQIVND (reference sequence). The ends were cut back, 9 bases at V and 5 bases at J, with 19 bases in the middle. In DNA, the CDR3 is TGTGCCAGCAACACTTTGGGGGACGGGACTGAAGCTTTCTTT. Translation: CASNTLGDGTEAFF.

This clonotype has a handful of counts. CDR3 loop: CASSRGTTYEQYF. The DNA for the CDR3 is TGTGCCAGCAGTCGGGGCACGACCTACGAGCAGTACTTC. The chain has TRBV6-5 and TRBJ2-7, with D perhaps matching TRBD1 or TRBD2 (5 bases each). This CDR3 contains 13 residues. Deletions cut 5 bases from V and 2 bases from J, with 10 bases between. Germline V lookup: CDR1 MNHEY, CDR2 SVGAGI.

In DNA form, the CDR3 reads TGCGCCAGCAGTGATACCGGACAGGGGTACGAGCAGTACTTC. Its protein product is CASSDTGQGYEQYF. The V and J genes are TRBV10-1 and TRBJ2-7; 9 nucleotides align to TRBD1. The V gene's germline CDR1 is WNHNN and CDR2 SYGVQD (reference sequence). This CDR3 spans 14 amino acids. The trim removed 3 bases at V and 4 bases at J, leaving 4 bases unmatched.

This clonotype was seen more than once but under ten times. The CDR3 sequence is CSAQTRTGGANVLTF. DNA for the CDR3: TGCAGTGCCCAAACGAGGACAGGTGGGGCCAACGTCCTGACTTTC. The J gene is TRBJ2-6, the V gene TRBV20-1, with 7 bases lining up with TRBD1. CDR3 length equals 15 residues. J lost 3 bases, V lost 6 bases, and 8 bases had no gene match. Germline loops: CDR1 DFQATT, CDR2 SNEGSKA (reference sequence).

The table lists this clonotype with many counts. The chain carries TRBV19 and TRBJ2-2, with D possibly matching TRBD1 (6 bases). Germline lookup yields CDR1 LNHDA and CDR2 SQIVND (reference sequence). Trimming removed 10 bases from V and 8 bases from J, with 20 bases in between. The CDR3 runs to 14 residues. In DNA, the CDR3 is TGTGCCACCGGTCTGGGGGCGCCTTCTGGGGAGCTGTTTTTT. The encoded protein is CATGLGAPSGELFF.